The sequence of this T cell receptor (beta chain) was determined in a study of T cells after yellow fever vaccination. Study conclusions and caveats: From the bulk population, abundant clonotypes could contaminate and appear within FACS-sorted repertoires.

Template switching by 5'RACE produced TCR cDNA, adding a universal primer site and UMIs. TCRdb analysed the 5' RACE reads with MiXCR anew, one entry per CDR3 protein. The sample records some 350,000 distinct CDR3 sequences, roughly 12% being singletons. The CDR3 has 16 amino acids. J was trimmed by 5 bases and V by 4 bases; bases with no gene match: 11. Germline V gives CDR1 LGHDT, CDR2 YNNKEL (reference sequence). There are a few counts of this clonotype. Antigen: not known. This material consisted of PBMCs, taken on the day of the first yellow fever vaccination. The TCR was taken from a man in his late teens or twenties who received the YFV17D yellow fever vaccine. The genes are TRBV3-1 and TRBJ2-7; 10 bases map to TRBD1. The CDR3 sequence is CASSPVKTGGGDEQYF. CDR3 nucleotides: TGTGCCAGCAGCCCGGTGAAGACAGGGGGCGGGGACGAGCAGTACTTC.